This TCR beta chain was retrieved from a study of blood T cells in healthy people across ages. PBMCs numbering at least 6.5 million were isolated per sample. The second PCR ran roughly 6 to 11 cycles with a sample-barcoded 5' primer and J-beta primers. TCRdb re-called the 5' RACE reads with MiXCR, one entry per CDR3 protein. The sample holds about 1.5 million distinct CDR3 sequences, 35% to 45% seen once. This CDR3 contains 14 residues. Germline lookup yields CDR1 LGHNA and CDR2 YSLEER. The clonotype comes from a young woman in good health. The genes are TRBV4-3 and TRBJ2-5; D might be TRBD2 (5 bases). TRBJ2-7 matches the DNA end more closely, so the J call is doubtful. Sequenced input: blood. CDR3 sequence (DNA): TGCGCCAGCAGCCAAGTATACGGGGTAATCGAGCAGTACTTC. Its protein product is CASSQVYGVIEQYF.